A single sample gave rise to the 27 T cell receptor beta chains below, sequenced in a study of blood T cells in healthy people across ages. Combining a sample-barcoded 5' primer with a J-beta primer mix, a second PCR ran for about 7 to 11 cycles. Each CDR3 protein is one row after TCRdb ran MiXCR on the 5' RACE reads. The sample has about 1.4 million distinct CDR3 sequences, roughly 59% seen once. The sample consisted of blood. Source of these receptors: a young man in good health.

The chain is built from TRBV5-5 and TRBJ2-4, with TRBD2 as a possible D gene (5 bases). The CDR3 spans 15 residues. Germline values: CDR1 SGHKS, CDR2 YYEKEE (reference sequence). V lost 1 base and J lost 13, with 21 bases in between. CDR3 DNA sequence: TGTGCCAGCAGCTTGCTGGCGGGCCTCCGTGATGAGCAGTACTTC. Its protein product is CASSLLAGLRDEQYF. The whole variable domain, remainder taken from reference TRBV5-5 and TRBJ2-4, is DAGVTQSPTHLIKTRGQQVTLRCSPISGHKSVSWYQQVLGQGPQFIFQYYEKEERGRGNFPDRFSARQFPNYSSELNVNALLLGDSALYLCASSLLAGLRDEQYFGAGTRLSVL.

There are a few counts of this clonotype. The chain couples TRBV7-8 to TRBJ2-7; 9 positions agree with TRBD1. From germline, CDR1 is SGHVS and CDR2 FQNEAQ. Trimming cost V 6 bases and J 5 bases; bases outside gene matches: 5. The CDR3 runs to 13 residues. This chain's CDR3 is CASSYTGGHEQYF. The CDR3 DNA reads TGTGCCAGCAGTTATACAGGGGGCCACGAGCAGTACTTC.

The chain couples TRBV12-3 or TRBV12-4 to TRBJ1-2, with D perhaps TRBD1 (6 bases). This CDR3 region has 13 residues. Trimming left V 6 bases short and J 4 bases short, with 12 bases between. CDR3 nucleotide sequence: TGTGCCAGCAGCCCAGGGGCGAGCTATGGCTACACCTTC. This encodes CASSPGASYGYTF.

This clonotype was observed once. The junction shows a germline mismatch at one end, possibly a read error. The chain links TRBV29-1 to TRBJ2-5; D not certain. Germline V CDR1 and CDR2: SQVTM, ANQGSEA. The CDR3 covers 11 residues. The CDR3 is CSGEDAETQYF. As DNA, the CDR3 is TGCAGCGGTGAAGATGCTGAGACCCAGTACTTC.

V usage is TRBV30 and J usage is TRBJ1-1; weak D call: TRBD1 (6 bases). This CDR3 has 14 residues. The ends were cut back, 3 bases at V and 4 bases at J, with 15 bases in the middle. The germline gives CDR1 GTSNPN, CDR2 SVGIG (reference sequence). CDR3 DNA: TGTGCCTGGAGCCGGGGGGCTGGGGGCACTGAAGCTTTCTTT. Its protein is CAWSRGAGGTEAFF.

This clonotype occurred a few times. V is TRBV9 and J is TRBJ2-4; 12 bases match TRBD2. The CDR3 is 19 amino acids. Germline CDR1 is SGDLS and CDR2 is YYNGEE. The junction had 12 bases not matched to a gene; V was cut back by 4 bases and J by 1 base. CDR3 nucleotides: TGTGCCAGCAGCCCACCCGGGACTAGCGGGTTAGGGGCCAAAAACATTCAGTACTTC. This encodes CASSPPGTSGLGAKNIQYF.

This clonotype occurred a few times. The chain is built from TRBV7-9 and TRBJ2-1; D is undetermined. This CDR3 is 16 amino acids long. The germline V gene encodes CDR1 SEHNR and CDR2 FQNEAQ (reference sequence). Deletions cut 7 bases from V and 1 base from J, with 17 bases between. The CDR3 sequence is CASTAPRTPSYNEQFF. The CDR3 DNA reads TGTGCCAGCACCGCACCCCGCACCCCATCCTACAATGAGCAGTTCTTC.

The chain recombines TRBV4-3 with TRBJ2-7, with D possibly being TRBD2 (6 bases). Germline V lookup: CDR1 LGHNA, CDR2 YSLEER. CDR3 length: 14 amino acids. V dropped 0 bases and J dropped 4 bases, with 10 bases sitting between them. CDR3: CASSQDARDYEQYF. The CDR3 DNA reads TGCGCCAGCAGCCAAGATGCGCGGGATTACGAGCAGTACTTC.

This clonotype was observed a handful of times. V usage is TRBV20-1 and J usage is TRBJ2-5; TRBD1 might be the D (5 bases). Germline values: CDR1 DFQATT, CDR2 SNEGSKA (reference sequence). This CDR3 has 11 residues. Trimming shortened V by 3 bases and J by 3 bases, and 5 bases separated the two germline ends. In DNA form, the CDR3 reads TGCAGTGCTAGCAGGGAAGAGACCCAGTACTTC. Translating it yields CSASREETQYF.

The CDR3 protein is CSVQGGQRLDYTDTQYF. CDR3 bases: TGCAGCGTTCAAGGGGGGCAGAGATTAGACTACACAGATACGCAGTATTTT. This chain uses TRBV29-1 with TRBJ2-3; D may correspond to TRBD1 or TRBD2 (6 bases each). The V gene lost 5 bases and the J gene lost 2 bases, with 23 bases spanning the gap. The CDR3 length is 17 residues. Germline lookup yields CDR1 SQVTM and CDR2 ANQGSEA.

The CDR3 sequence is CASSQDAGSSLEQFF. In DNA, the CDR3 is TGCGCCAGCAGCCAGGACGCAGGTTCCTCGCTTGAGCAGTTCTTC. The chain links TRBV4-1 to TRBJ2-1; D is undetermined. Trimming pared 3 bases from V and 9 bases from J, leaving 18 bases between. The germline V gene encodes CDR1 MGHRA and CDR2 YSYEKL. This CDR3 has 15 amino acids.

The V gene is TRBV20-1, the J gene TRBJ1-2; D gene unclear. Germline values: CDR1 DFQATT, CDR2 SNEGSKA (reference sequence). The CDR3 has 11 amino acids. Trimming left V 6 bases short and J 2 bases short, with 7 bases between. In DNA form, the CDR3 reads TGCAGTGCCCTCCCAAACTATGGCTACACCTTC. This codes for CSALPNYGYTF.

There are a few counts of this clonotype. The chain recombines TRBV12-3 or TRBV12-4 with TRBJ2-7; D is uncertain. The J call may be faulty, since TRBJ2-5 better matches the DNA end. The CDR3 is made up of 12 amino acids. The DNA of the CDR3 is TGTGCCAGCAGTTCTGTAATCGAGACCCAGTACTTC. Its translation: CASSSVIETQYF.

The V call is TRBV20-1, the J call TRBJ2-5, with D possibly being TRBD1 (7 bases). Matching the DNA end better, TRBJ2-7 makes the J call doubtful. CDR1 DFQATT and CDR2 SNEGSKA come from the germline V gene (reference sequence). CDR3 length equals 14 residues. DNA of the CDR3: TGCAGTGCTAATTGGGCGGGACAGCCCTGCGAGCAGTACTTC. Its translation: CSANWAGQPCEQYF.

The genes are TRBV6-1 and TRBJ1-5; D remains unclear. Germline assignment: CDR1 MNHNS and CDR2 SASEGT. There are 19 residues in the CDR3. Trimming took off 6 bases at V and 0 bases at J, with 24 bases between the two ends. The DNA of the CDR3 is TGTGCCAGCAGCGGACCCCAGAAGGCTAATTATTATAGCAATCAGCCCCAGCATTTT. Protein: CASSGPQKANYYSNQPQHF.

The chain is built from TRBV7-2 and TRBJ2-1; 7 bases are shared with TRBD1. Germline-derived CDR1 and CDR2 are SGHTA and FQGNSA. The CDR3 spans 14 residues. The V segment lost 6 bases and the J segment 8 bases; nucleotides outside the gene matches: 10. The CDR3 is CASSYPDRLDEQFF. The DNA for the CDR3 is TGTGCCAGCAGTTACCCGGACAGGTTGGATGAGCAGTTCTTC.

This clonotype appeared a few times. V is TRBV5-1 and J is TRBJ2-7, with 8 bases matching TRBD1. V shed 2 bases and J 7 bases; nucleotides not matched to a gene: 8. The CDR3 is made up of 14 amino acids. From germline, CDR1 is SGHRS and CDR2 YFSETQ. In DNA form, the CDR3 reads TGCGCCAGCAGCTTAGGACAGGGCATCTCGGAGCAGTACTTC. Protein product: CASSLGQGISEQYF.

This chain joins TRBV6-6 and TRBJ1-6; D perhaps matches TRBD1 (5 bases). CDR3 length: 16 residues. The germline V gene has CDR1 MNHNY and CDR2 SVGAGI (reference sequence). V was cut by 0 bases and J by 4 bases, with 10 bases left in between. The chain's CDR3 is CASSYSWGDYNSPLHF. DNA of the CDR3: TGTGCCAGCAGTTACTCATGGGGGGATTATAATTCACCCCTCCACTTT.

This clonotype was seen a handful of times. Here the CDR3 reads CASTLNVPRTDTQYF. CDR3 coding DNA: TGTGCCAGCACCCTAAACGTCCCTCGCACAGATACGCAGTATTTT. This chain uses TRBV28 with TRBJ2-3; D ambiguous. This CDR3 is 15 amino acids long. Germline CDR1 is MDHEN and CDR2 is SYDVKM. V was trimmed by 7 bases and J by 1 base, leaving 15 bases between them.

CDR3 in amino acids: CASSQERTGNYGYTF. As DNA, the CDR3 is TGCGCCAGCAGCCAAGAACGGACAGGAAATTATGGCTACACCTTC. The chain links TRBV4-1 to TRBJ1-2, with 7 positions matching TRBD1. Germline CDR1 and CDR2: MGHRA and YSYEKL. V shed 0 bases, J shed 5 bases, and the junction held 6 bases outside the gene matches. This CDR3 is 15 amino acids long.

V gene TRBV5-1 combines with J gene TRBJ1-5, with D possibly matching TRBD1 (6 bases). This CDR3 contains 15 residues. Germline CDR1 is SGHRS and CDR2 is YFSETQ. The V end lost 4 bases, the J end lost 4 bases, and 15 bases lay between the germline ends. CDR3 residues: CASSMWPGENQPQHF. Here the CDR3 DNA reads TGCGCCAGCAGCATGTGGCCAGGGGAGAATCAGCCCCAGCATTTT.

The chain couples TRBV13 to TRBJ2-7, with D uncertain. Germline-derived CDR1 and CDR2 are PRHDT and FYEKMQ (reference sequence). V was clipped by 5 bases and J by 6 bases, with 8 bases between them. This CDR3 is built from 11 residues. The chain's CDR3 is CASSPVTEQYF. The CDR3 region has the DNA TGTGCCAGCAGCCCAGTCACCGAGCAGTACTTC.

This clonotype was detected ten times or more. V gene TRBV3-1 combines with J gene TRBJ2-3; no clear D gene. The CDR3 totals 15 residues. Trimming cost V 2 bases and J 0 bases, with 9 bases left between them. Germline V gene data show CDR1 as LGHDT and CDR2 as YNNKEL (reference sequence). DNA of the CDR3: TGTGCCAGCAGCCAAAGCCTAGGTAGCACAGATACGCAGTATTTT. Encoded protein: CASSQSLGSTDTQYF.

The rearrangement joins TRBV4-3 to TRBJ1-2; the D gene is possibly TRBD1 (5 bases). Trimming removed 0 bases from V and 2 bases from J, with 13 bases in between. CDR3 length: 16 amino acids. Per germline, CDR1 LGHNA and CDR2 YSLEER. This CDR3 is CASSQDWGGGNYGYTF. DNA for the CDR3: TGCGCCAGCAGCCAAGATTGGGGGGGAGGCAACTATGGCTACACCTTC.

The V and J genes are TRBV6-2 or TRBV6-3 and TRBJ2-2, with D unresolved. The CDR3 runs to 15 residues. The V end lost 6 bases, the J end lost 1 base, and 12 bases lay between the germline ends. The germline gives CDR1 MNHEY, CDR2 SVGEGT. CDR3 amino acids: CASSQISGNTGELFF. DNA for the CDR3: TGTGCCAGCAGCCAGATCTCGGGGAACACCGGGGAGCTGTTTTTT.

The V gene is TRBV20-1, the J gene TRBJ1-2; D possibly corresponds to TRBD1 (6 bases). The germline gives CDR1 DFQATT, CDR2 SNEGSKA (reference sequence). This CDR3 is 15 amino acids long. V gave up 2 bases and J gave up 3 bases, with 16 bases separating them. CDR3 in DNA: TGCAGTGCTAGATCCTCGAGGGGGGGGGACTATGGCTACACCTTC. It yields the protein CSARSSRGGDYGYTF.

The V call is TRBV2, the J call TRBJ1-6; D is unclear. Trimming removed 6 bases from V and 11 bases from J, with 2 bases in between. Germline CDR1 SNHLY, CDR2 FYNNEI. The CDR3 sequence is 9 residues long. CDR3 amino acids: CASRAPLHF. DNA for the CDR3: TGTGCCAGCAGAGCACCCCTCCACTTT.